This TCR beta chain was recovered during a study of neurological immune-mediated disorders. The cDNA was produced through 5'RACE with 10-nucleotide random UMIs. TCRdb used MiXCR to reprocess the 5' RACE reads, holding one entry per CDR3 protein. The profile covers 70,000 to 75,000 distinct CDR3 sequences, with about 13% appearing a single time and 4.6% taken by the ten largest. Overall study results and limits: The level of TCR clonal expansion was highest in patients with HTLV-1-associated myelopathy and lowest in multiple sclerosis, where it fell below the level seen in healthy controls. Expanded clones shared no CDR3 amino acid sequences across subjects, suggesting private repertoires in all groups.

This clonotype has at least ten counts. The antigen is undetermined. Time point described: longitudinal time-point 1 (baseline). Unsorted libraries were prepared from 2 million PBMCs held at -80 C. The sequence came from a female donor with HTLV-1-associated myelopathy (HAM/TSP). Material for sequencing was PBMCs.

The CDR3 region has the DNA TGTGCCAGCAGCTTAGTGTCGGGGGGAGCAGATACGCAGTATTTT. Encoded protein: CASSLVSGGADTQYF. This sequence joins TRBV7-9 and TRBJ2-3; 7 nucleotides line up with TRBD2. The CDR3 runs 15 residues. V gave up 1 base and J gave up 4 bases; unmatched junction bases: 5. Germline V gene data show CDR1 as SEHNR and CDR2 as FQNEAQ (reference sequence).